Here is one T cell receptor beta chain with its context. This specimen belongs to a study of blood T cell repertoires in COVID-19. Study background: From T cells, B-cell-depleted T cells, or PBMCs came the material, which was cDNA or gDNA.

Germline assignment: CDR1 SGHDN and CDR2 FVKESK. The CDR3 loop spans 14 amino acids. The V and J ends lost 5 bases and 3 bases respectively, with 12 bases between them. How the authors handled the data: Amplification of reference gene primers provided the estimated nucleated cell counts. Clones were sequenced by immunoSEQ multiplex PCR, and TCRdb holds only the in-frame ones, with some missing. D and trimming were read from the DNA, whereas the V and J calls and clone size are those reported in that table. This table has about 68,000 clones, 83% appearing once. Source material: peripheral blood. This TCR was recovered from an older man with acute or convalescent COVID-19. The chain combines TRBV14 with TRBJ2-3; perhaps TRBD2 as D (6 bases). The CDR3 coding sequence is TGTGCCAGCAGCAGCGGGTTTCGAACAGATACGCAGTATTTT. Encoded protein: CASSSGFRTDTQYF.